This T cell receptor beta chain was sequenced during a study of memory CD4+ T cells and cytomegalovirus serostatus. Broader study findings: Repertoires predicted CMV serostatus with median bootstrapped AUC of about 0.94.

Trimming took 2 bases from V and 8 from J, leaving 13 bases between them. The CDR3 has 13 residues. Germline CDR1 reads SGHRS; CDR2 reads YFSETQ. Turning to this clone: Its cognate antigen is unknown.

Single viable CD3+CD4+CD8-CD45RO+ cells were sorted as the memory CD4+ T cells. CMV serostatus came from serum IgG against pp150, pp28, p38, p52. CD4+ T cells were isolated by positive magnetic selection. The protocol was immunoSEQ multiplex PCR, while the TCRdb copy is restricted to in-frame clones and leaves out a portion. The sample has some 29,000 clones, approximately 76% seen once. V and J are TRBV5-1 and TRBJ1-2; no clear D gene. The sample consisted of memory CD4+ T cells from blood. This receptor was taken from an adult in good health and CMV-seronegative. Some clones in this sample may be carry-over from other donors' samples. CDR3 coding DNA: TGCGCCAGCAGCTTTAGTGATACTATGGGCTACACCTTC. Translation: CASSFSDTMGYTF. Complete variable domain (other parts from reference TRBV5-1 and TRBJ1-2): KAGVTQTPRYLIKTRGQQVTLSCSPISGHRSVSWYQQTPGQGLQFLFEYFSETQRNKGNFPGRFSGRQFSNSRSEMNVSTLELGDSALYLCASSFSDTMGYTFGSGTRLTVV.